Each of the 5 T cell receptor beta chains below was sequenced from the same sample in a study of T cell changes during pregnancy in multiple sclerosis (dated by TCRdb to the late 2010s). The library was obtained by the immunoSEQ multiplex PCR assay. TCRdb holds this immuneACCESS table with in-frame rearrangements only. Some clones are missing; in checked studies, unresolved V genes explain under half, and the rest has no known cause. This sample holds roughly 26,000 clones; roughly 87% were observed only once. Roughly 17% of the sample lies in the top ten. The sample consisted of CD8+ T cells from peripheral blood mononuclear cells, taken in the second trimester of pregnancy. Receptor source: a female donor with multiple sclerosis, enrolled in a pregnancy study.

This clone showed up just a few times. The V and J genes are TRBV4-2 and TRBJ2-7; 8 bases are shared with TRBD1. Germline loops: CDR1 LGHNA, CDR2 YNFKEQ. The CDR3 runs to 14 residues. With 6 bases clipped from V and 6 bases from J, the junction kept 10 bases outside the gene matches. The CDR3 DNA follows: TGTGCCAGCAGTCCGGGACAGGAGGCAAGCGAGCAGTACTTC. Its protein is CASSPGQEASEQYF.

The rearrangement joins TRBV4-3 to TRBJ1-1; no reliable D call. V dropped 0 bases and J dropped 1 base, with 12 bases sitting between them. Per germline, CDR1 LGHNA and CDR2 YSLEER. The CDR3 is 16 amino acids. The CDR3 protein is CASSQDSHDWNTEAFF. The CDR3 DNA follows: TGCGCCAGCAGCCAAGACTCTCACGACTGGAACACTGAAGCTTTCTTT.

The chain has TRBV5-1 and TRBJ2-7, with D possibly matching TRBD2 (7 bases). V was pared by 6 bases and J by 4 bases, with 26 bases between. The CDR3 has 17 residues. Per germline, CDR1 SGHRS and CDR2 YFSETQ. The CDR3 sequence is CASKGGVLREGRYEQYF. CDR3 nucleotide sequence: TGCGCCAGCAAAGGGGGGGTCCTGAGGGAGGGCCGGTACGAGCAGTACTTC.

DNA for the CDR3: TGTGCCAGCGGACTAGGGGTAACAGATACGCAGTATTTT. Protein: CASGLGVTDTQYF. The chain couples TRBV27 to TRBJ2-3; 7 bases match TRBD2. Germline CDR1 is MNHEY and CDR2 is SMNVEV (reference sequence). The CDR3 contains 13 residues. V dropped 8 bases and J dropped 3; count of bases not matched to a gene: 5.

The chain uses TRBV5-4 and TRBJ2-7; 9 bases align to TRBD2. Germline loops: CDR1 SGHNT, CDR2 YYREEE (reference sequence). The CDR3 has 18 amino acids. Trimming took 3 bases from V and 3 from J; bases not matched to a gene: 16. The chain's CDR3 is CASSSRWGAGGYYYEQYF. The CDR3, as DNA: TGTGCCAGCAGCTCACGCTGGGGTGCGGGAGGGTACTACTACGAGCAGTACTTC.